The 22 T cell receptor beta chains below come from one sample, sequenced in a study of OX40 agonist ivuxolimab in advanced cancers. The table came from immunoSEQ multiplex PCR; TCRdb's copy has only in-frame clones and leaves some out. The sample consists of tens of thousands of clones, 86% of them appearing once. Sequenced material: CD4+ or CD8+ T cells sorted from blood, taken in a trial of the OX40 agonist ivuxolimab. The receptors here all came from an adult with an advanced solid tumor such as melanoma, head and neck, liver or kidney cancer.

This chain joins TRBV6-5 and TRBJ2-7; D could derive from TRBD1 or TRBD2 (6 bases each). Germline lookup yields CDR1 MNHEY and CDR2 SVGAGI. Trimming shortened V by 0 bases and J by 5 bases, and 17 bases separated the two germline ends. This CDR3 is built from 16 residues. The CDR3 DNA is TGTGCCAGCAGTTACTCAAGAGTCAGGGGAGGTAACGAGCAGTACTTC. It encodes CASSYSRVRGGNEQYF.

The V gene is TRBV7-9, the J gene TRBJ1-4; D might be TRBD1 (6 bases). The V end lost 5 bases, the J end lost 4 bases, and 17 bases lay between the germline ends. Germline values: CDR1 SEHNR, CDR2 FQNEAQ (reference sequence). The CDR3 length is 16 residues. DNA of the CDR3: TGTGCCAGCAGCGCCAGGGTGTTAGGGGGTAATGAAAAACTGTTTTTT. Its translation is CASSARVLGGNEKLFF.

V gene TRBV5-5 combines with J gene TRBJ2-7; 9 nucleotides agree with TRBD1. The germline V gene has CDR1 SGHKS and CDR2 YYEKEE (reference sequence). The CDR3 consists of 15 residues. Germline trimming cut 4 bases from V and 4 bases from J; bases unmatched to any gene: 9. CDR3 protein: CASSMNRGRQYEQYF. The CDR3 DNA is TGTGCCAGCAGCATGAACAGGGGGCGCCAGTACGAGCAGTACTTC.

V usage is TRBV11-3 and J usage is TRBJ2-7; tentative D call: TRBD1 (6 bases). The length of the CDR3 is 13 residues. V shed 3 bases and J shed 5 bases, with 11 bases lying between them. Germline CDR1 reads SGHNT; CDR2 reads YENEEA. The CDR3 bases are TGTGCCAGCAGCTTGTATAGGGACAACGAGCAGTACTTC. Amino acids: CASSLYRDNEQYF.

The chain combines TRBV27 with TRBJ2-2; 8 nucleotides match TRBD1. This CDR3 is 16 amino acids long. V lost 6 bases, J lost 1 base, and 7 bases stayed unmatched. CDR1 and CDR2 from the germline V gene are MNHEY and SMNVEV (reference sequence). The CDR3: CASSRTGTGNTGELFF. The CDR3 DNA reads as TGTGCCAGCAGCCGAACCGGGACAGGGAACACCGGGGAGCTGTTTTTT.

The rearrangement uses TRBV18 and TRBJ1-4; no clear D gene. The length of the CDR3 is 17 residues. Trimming removed 0 bases at V and 5 bases at J, with 16 bases between. The germline gives CDR1 KGHSH, CDR2 LQKENI. This CDR3 is CASSPPRGRRENEKLFF. The CDR3 bases are TGTGCCAGCTCACCACCACGCGGAAGGAGGGAAAATGAAAAACTGTTTTTT.

This clone came up once. The V call is TRBV19, the J call TRBJ1-2; tentatively, D is TRBD1 (5 bases). Germline V CDR1 and CDR2: LNHDA, SQIVND (reference sequence). The CDR3 runs to 16 residues. V lost 1 base and J lost 6, with 18 bases in between. The CDR3, as DNA: TGTGCCAGTAGTATAGTAAGGGCAGGGAGGAAGAATGGCTACACCTTC. This translates into CASSIVRAGRKNGYTF. Looking up the rest from reference TRBV19 and TRBJ1-2 gives the full variable domain: DGGITQSPKYLFRKEGQNVTLSCEQNLNHDAMYWYRQDPGQGLRLIYYSQIVNDFQKGDIAEGYSVSREKKESFPLTVTSAQKNPTAFYLCASSIVRAGRKNGYTFGSGTRLTVV.

CDR3 protein: CASSADNTYQETQYF. The CDR3 nucleotides are TGTGCCAGCAGTGCAGACAATACGTACCAAGAGACCCAGTACTTC. The chain is built from TRBV2 and TRBJ2-5; D is ambiguous. Per germline, CDR1 SNHLY and CDR2 FYNNEI. V lost 4 bases to trimming and J lost 0 bases, with 12 bases between them. CDR3 length: 15 amino acids.

This clone was counted between two and nine times. The chain recombines TRBV4-1 with TRBJ1-6; 9 bases agree with TRBD1. The CDR3 totals 15 residues. The germline V gene has CDR1 MGHRA and CDR2 YSYEKL. Trimming at V came to 2 bases and at J to 10 bases, leaving 6 bases not matched to a gene. As DNA, the CDR3 is TGCGCCAGCAGCCAATCGGGACAGGGAACGTCACCCCTCCACTTT. It is translated as CASSQSGQGTSPLHF.

The chain uses TRBV5-1 and TRBJ2-3; 13 bases align to TRBD2. The CDR3 covers 16 residues. Unmatched junction bases numbered 4, after V lost 4 bases and J lost 2 bases. From germline, CDR1 is SGHRS and CDR2 YFSETQ. The CDR3 sequence: CASSLTSGGLTDTQYF. The DNA for the CDR3 is TGCGCCAGCAGCCTGACTAGCGGGGGGCTCACAGATACGCAGTATTTT.

The chain uses TRBV5-6 and TRBJ1-1; D might be TRBD1 (5 bases). Germline CDR1 SGHDT, CDR2 YYEEEE. V dropped 0 bases and J dropped 1 base, with 13 bases sitting between them. This CDR3 has 16 residues. CDR3: CASSLDIYRPNTEAFF. The CDR3 DNA sequence: TGTGCCAGCAGCTTGGATATATACAGGCCGAACACTGAAGCTTTCTTT.

The chain uses TRBV2 and TRBJ1-1; a weak D match, TRBD1 (5 bases). V was clipped by 6 bases and J by 5 bases, with 22 bases between them. CDR1 is SNHLY and CDR2 is FYNNEI in the germline V gene. This CDR3 contains 16 residues. CDR3 amino acids: CASRRGLGVGRTEAFF. DNA for the CDR3: TGTGCCAGCAGGCGGGGTTTAGGGGTAGGCCGGACTGAAGCTTTCTTT. The variable domain in full, completed from reference TRBV2 and TRBJ1-1, reads EPEVTQTPSHQVTQMGQEVILRCVPISNHLYFYWYRQILGQKVEFLVSFYNNEISEKSEIFDDQFSVERPDGSNFTLKIRSTKLEDSAMYFCASRRGLGVGRTEAFFGQGTRLTVV.

The rearrangement links TRBV5-1 to TRBJ2-7; 8 nucleotides agree with TRBD1. CDR3 length: 19 amino acids. Looked up from germline, CDR1 is SGHRS and CDR2 is YFSETQ. The trim removed 4 bases at V and 3 bases at J, leaving 21 bases unmatched. In DNA form, the CDR3 reads TGCGCCAGCAGCCGCGCTTACCTCCCTGGACAGGGTATACACTACGAGCAGTACTTC. Protein: CASSRAYLPGQGIHYEQYF.

The chain combines TRBV6-5 with TRBJ1-2; tentative D call: TRBD1 (5 bases). The CDR3 extends over 15 amino acids. Trimming took 0 bases from V and 8 from J, leaving 16 bases between them. The V gene's germline CDR1 is MNHEY and CDR2 SVGAGI. CDR3 bases: TGTGCCAGCAGTTACTCGACGGCAGGGAAGAACGGCTACACCTTC. It encodes CASSYSTAGKNGYTF.

The rearrangement links TRBV2 to TRBJ1-5; 8 bases agree with TRBD1. Germline trimming cut 3 bases from V and 4 bases from J; bases unmatched to any gene: 5. The CDR3 is made up of 15 amino acids. Germline V CDR1 and CDR2: SNHLY, FYNNEI. CDR3: CASSEVTGANQPQHF. CDR3 DNA sequence: TGTGCCAGCAGTGAGGTGACAGGGGCTAATCAGCCCCAGCATTTT.

This clone was detected only a few times. The gene calls are TRBV6-5 and TRBJ2-2, with 9 bases that match TRBD2. The CDR3 length is 16 residues. Germline loops: CDR1 MNHEY, CDR2 SVGAGI. V lost 3 bases, J lost 0 bases, and 2 bases stayed unmatched. The CDR3 DNA sequence: TGTGCCAGCAGTTATGCTAGCGGGGCGAACACCGGGGAGCTGTTTTTT. Its translation is CASSYASGANTGELFF.

The chain is built from TRBV6-1 and TRBJ1-6; TRBD1 aligns across 10 bases. This CDR3 spans 15 amino acids. Germline CDR1 MNHNS, CDR2 SASEGT. V was pared by 6 bases and J by 10 bases, with 9 bases of the junction left unmatched. The CDR3 is CASRGQGLFSSPLHF. In DNA form, the CDR3 reads TGTGCCAGCAGGGGACAGGGGCTCTTCTCCTCACCCCTCCACTTT.

The sample holds a few counts of this clone. V is TRBV10-3 and J is TRBJ1-5; D not certain. V lost 3 bases, J lost 0 bases, and 6 bases lay in between. The germline gives CDR1 ENHRY, CDR2 SYGVKD. The length of the CDR3 is 14 residues. In DNA, the CDR3 is TGTGCCATCAGTGATCGTGCTAGCAATCAGCCCCAGCATTTT. This translates into CAISDRASNQPQHF.

V is TRBV5-1 and J is TRBJ1-1; D gene uncertain. V lost 0 bases, J lost 6 bases, and 9 bases lay in between. Germline values: CDR1 SGHRS, CDR2 YFSETQ. This CDR3 is built from 13 residues. In DNA form, the CDR3 reads TGCGCCAGCAGCTTGGGGCCCGGCGCTGAAGCTTTCTTT. This sequence encodes CASSLGPGAEAFF.

This clone has a handful of counts. The V gene is TRBV18, the J gene TRBJ2-7; 7 nucleotides align to TRBD1. The CDR3 length is 15 residues. Germline V gives CDR1 KGHSH, CDR2 LQKENI. V was pared by 4 bases and J by 0 bases, with 6 bases of the junction left unmatched. CDR3 nucleotide sequence: TGTGCCAGCTCACAACAGACAGGGCTCTCCTACGAGCAGTACTTC. Residues: CASSQQTGLSYEQYF.

V is TRBV25-1 and J is TRBJ1-2; 8 positions agree with TRBD1. J was trimmed by 8 bases and V by 4 bases; bases with no gene match: 6. The length of the CDR3 is 13 residues. Germline V gene lookup returns CDR1 MGHDK and CDR2 SYGVNS. The CDR3 here is CASSASGGGGYTF. CDR3 DNA: TGTGCCAGCAGTGCTTCAGGGGGCGGCGGCTACACCTTC.

This clone has a handful of counts. The chain couples TRBV19 to TRBJ1-2; D gene uncertain. From germline, CDR1 is LNHDA and CDR2 SQIVND (reference sequence). V lost 4 bases to trimming and J lost 0 bases, with 12 bases between them. CDR3 length: 15 amino acids. The CDR3 nucleotides are TGTGCCAGTAGTAGCCCCGGTTCCGCTAACTATGGCTACACCTTC. Translation: CASSSPGSANYGYTF.